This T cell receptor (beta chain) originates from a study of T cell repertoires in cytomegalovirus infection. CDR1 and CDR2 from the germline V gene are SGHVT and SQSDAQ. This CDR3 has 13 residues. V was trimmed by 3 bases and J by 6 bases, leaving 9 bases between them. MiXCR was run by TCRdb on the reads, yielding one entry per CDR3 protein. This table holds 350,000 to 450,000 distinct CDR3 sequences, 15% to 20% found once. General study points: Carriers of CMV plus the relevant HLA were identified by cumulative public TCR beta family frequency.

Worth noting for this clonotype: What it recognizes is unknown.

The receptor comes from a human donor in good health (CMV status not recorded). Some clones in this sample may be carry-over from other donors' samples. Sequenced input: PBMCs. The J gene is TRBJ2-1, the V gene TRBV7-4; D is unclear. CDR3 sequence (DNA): TGTGCCAGCAGCTTGGTTCCCTTCAATGAGCAGTTCTTC. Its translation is CASSLVPFNEQFF.